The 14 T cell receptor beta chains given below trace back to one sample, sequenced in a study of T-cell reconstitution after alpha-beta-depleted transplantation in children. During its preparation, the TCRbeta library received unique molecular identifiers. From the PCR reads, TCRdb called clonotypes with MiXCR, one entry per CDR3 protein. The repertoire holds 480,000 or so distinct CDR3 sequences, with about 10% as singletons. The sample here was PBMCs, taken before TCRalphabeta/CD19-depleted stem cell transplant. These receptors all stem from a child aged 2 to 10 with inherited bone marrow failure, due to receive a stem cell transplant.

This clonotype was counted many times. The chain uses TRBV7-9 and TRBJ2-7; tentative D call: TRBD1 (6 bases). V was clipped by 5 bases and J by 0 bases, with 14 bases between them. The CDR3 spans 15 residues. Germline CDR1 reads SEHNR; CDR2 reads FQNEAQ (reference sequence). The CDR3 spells CASSVPGVSSYEQYF. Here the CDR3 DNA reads TGTGCCAGCAGCGTACCAGGGGTTAGCTCCTACGAGCAGTACTTC.

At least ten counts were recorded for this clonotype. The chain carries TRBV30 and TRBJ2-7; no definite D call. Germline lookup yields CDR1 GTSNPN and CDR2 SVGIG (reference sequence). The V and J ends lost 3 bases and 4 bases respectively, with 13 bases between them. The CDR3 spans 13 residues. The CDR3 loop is CAWSTSRKYEQYF. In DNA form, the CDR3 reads TGTGCCTGGAGCACCAGCAGGAAATACGAGCAGTACTTC.

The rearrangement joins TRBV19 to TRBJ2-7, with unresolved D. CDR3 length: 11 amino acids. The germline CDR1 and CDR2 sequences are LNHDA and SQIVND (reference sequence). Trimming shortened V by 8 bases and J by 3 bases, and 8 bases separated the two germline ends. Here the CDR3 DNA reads TGTGCCAGTGGCCCTAGCTACGAGCAGTACTTC. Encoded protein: CASGPSYEQYF.

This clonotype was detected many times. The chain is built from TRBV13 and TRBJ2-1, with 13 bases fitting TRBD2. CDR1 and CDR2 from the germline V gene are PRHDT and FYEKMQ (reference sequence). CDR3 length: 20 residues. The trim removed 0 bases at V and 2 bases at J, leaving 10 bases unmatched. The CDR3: CASSLGRRLAGGPTYNEQFF. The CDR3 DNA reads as TGTGCCAGCAGCTTAGGCCGACGACTAGCGGGAGGCCCAACCTACAATGAGCAGTTCTTC. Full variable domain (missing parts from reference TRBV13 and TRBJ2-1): AAGVIQSPRHLIKEKRETATLKCYPIPRHDTVYWYQQGPGQDPQFLISFYEKMQSDKGSIPDRFSAQQFSDYHSELNMSSLELGDSALYFCASSLGRRLAGGPTYNEQFFGPGTRLTVL.

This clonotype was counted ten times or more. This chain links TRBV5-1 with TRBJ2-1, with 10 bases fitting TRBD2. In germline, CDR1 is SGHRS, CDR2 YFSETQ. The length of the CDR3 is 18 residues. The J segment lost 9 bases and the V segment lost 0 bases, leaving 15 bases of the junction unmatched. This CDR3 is CASSLAIVAGGYKSEQFF. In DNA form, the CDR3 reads TGCGCCAGCAGCTTGGCCATTGTAGCGGGAGGCTACAAGAGTGAGCAGTTCTTC.

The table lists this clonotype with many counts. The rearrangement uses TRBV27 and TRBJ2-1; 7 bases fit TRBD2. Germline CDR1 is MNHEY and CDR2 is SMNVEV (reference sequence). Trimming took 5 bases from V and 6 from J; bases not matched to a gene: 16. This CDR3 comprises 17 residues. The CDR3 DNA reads TGTGCCAGCAGTCCGCCCTTCCGGGACTACGGGGTCAATGAGCAGTTCTTC. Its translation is CASSPPFRDYGVNEQFF.

The CDR3, as DNA: TGCAGCGCTTCCCGGAGGCTAGCGGGAGGGCTTGAGCAGTTCTTC. Translating gives CSASRRLAGGLEQFF. J is TRBJ2-1 and V is TRBV29-1, with 12 bases identical to TRBD2. V lost 7 bases to trimming and J lost 9 bases; unmatched junction nucleotides: 13. This CDR3 region has 15 residues. Looked up from germline, CDR1 is SQVTM and CDR2 is ANQGSEA.

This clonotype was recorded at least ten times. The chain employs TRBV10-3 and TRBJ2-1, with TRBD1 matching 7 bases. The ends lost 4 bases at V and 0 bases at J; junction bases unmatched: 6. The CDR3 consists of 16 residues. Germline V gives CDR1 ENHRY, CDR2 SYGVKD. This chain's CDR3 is CAISGRDRSSYNEQFF. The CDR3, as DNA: TGTGCCATCAGTGGCCGGGACAGAAGCTCCTACAATGAGCAGTTCTTC.

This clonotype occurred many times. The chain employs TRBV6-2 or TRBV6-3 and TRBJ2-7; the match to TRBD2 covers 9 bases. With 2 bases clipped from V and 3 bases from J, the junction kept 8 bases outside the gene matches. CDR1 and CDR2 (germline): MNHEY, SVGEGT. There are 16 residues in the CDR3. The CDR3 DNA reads TGTGCCAGCAGTTACCTAGCGGGAAAGCTAGTCTACGAGCAGTACTTC. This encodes CASSYLAGKLVYEQYF.

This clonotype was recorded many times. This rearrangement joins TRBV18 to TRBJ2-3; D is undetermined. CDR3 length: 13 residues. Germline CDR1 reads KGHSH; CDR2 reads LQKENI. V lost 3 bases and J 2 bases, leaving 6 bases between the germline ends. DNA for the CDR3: TGTGCCAGCTCACCTAAGAACACAGATACGCAGTATTTT. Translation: CASSPKNTDTQYF.

CDR3 nucleotide sequence: TGTGCCACCAGTGATGCGACTAGCGAGCGCACAGATACGCAGTATTTT. Translating it yields CATSDATSERTDTQYF. V usage is TRBV24-1 and J usage is TRBJ2-3, with 8 bases that match TRBD2. Trimming removed 3 bases from V and 1 base from J; junction bases left unmatched: 5. This CDR3 is built from 16 residues. Germline V CDR1 and CDR2: KGHDR, SFDVKD.

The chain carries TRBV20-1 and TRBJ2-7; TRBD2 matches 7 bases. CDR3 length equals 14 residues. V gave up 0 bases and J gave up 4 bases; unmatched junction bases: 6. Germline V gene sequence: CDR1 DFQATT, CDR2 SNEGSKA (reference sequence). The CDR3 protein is CSARDRDYQYEQYF. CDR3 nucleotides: TGCAGTGCTAGAGACCGGGACTATCAATACGAGCAGTACTTC.

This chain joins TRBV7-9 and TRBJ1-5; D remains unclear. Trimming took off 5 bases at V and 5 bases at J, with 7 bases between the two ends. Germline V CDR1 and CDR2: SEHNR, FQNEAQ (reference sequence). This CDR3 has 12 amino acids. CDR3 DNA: TGTGCCAGCAGCCTCATAGATCAGCCCCAGCATTTT. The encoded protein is CASSLIDQPQHF.

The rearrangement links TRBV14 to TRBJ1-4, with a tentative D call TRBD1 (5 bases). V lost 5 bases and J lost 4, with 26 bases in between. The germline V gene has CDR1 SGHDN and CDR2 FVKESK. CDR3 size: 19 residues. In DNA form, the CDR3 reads TGTGCCAGCAGCAGATTTGCTGATTGGTCCGGGACGGATAATGAAAAACTGTTTTTT. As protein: CASSRFADWSGTDNEKLFF.